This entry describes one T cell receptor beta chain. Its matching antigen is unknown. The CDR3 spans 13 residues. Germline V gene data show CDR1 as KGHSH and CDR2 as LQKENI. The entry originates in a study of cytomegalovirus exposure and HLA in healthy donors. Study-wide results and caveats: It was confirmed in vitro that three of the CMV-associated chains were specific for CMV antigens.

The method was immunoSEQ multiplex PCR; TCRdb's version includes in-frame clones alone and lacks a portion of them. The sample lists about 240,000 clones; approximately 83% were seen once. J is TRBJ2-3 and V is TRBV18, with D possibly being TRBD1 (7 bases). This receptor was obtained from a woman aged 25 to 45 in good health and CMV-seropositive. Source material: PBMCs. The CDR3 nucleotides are TGTGCAACAGGACAGGAGGGAACAGATACGCAGTATTTT. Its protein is CATGQEGTDTQYF.